The clone carrying this TCR beta chain has just one count. This record comes from a study of low-dose radiotherapy and immunotherapy resistance in tumors. At the level of the study: Cohort 2's total reached 13 Gy over 26 weeks, at 1 Gy per fraction every two weeks.

Stated time point: before trial treatment. TCRs underwent approximately 20 PCR cycles of amplification with a constant-region primer and V-primer adapter. TCRdb re-derived calls from the reads in MiXCR, one entry per CDR3 protein. The table lists about 50,000 distinct CDR3 sequences, 12% of them singletons. Per the germline V gene, CDR1 is LNHDA and CDR2 is SQIVND (reference sequence). The CDR3 spans 15 residues. Germline trimming cut 4 bases from V and 1 base from J; bases unmatched to any gene: 3. The source of this sequence is a female donor with ovarian cancer. The chain carries TRBV19 and TRBJ2-2, with 7 nucleotides matching TRBD1. This sample comprised PBMCs, obtained before treatment. The CDR3: CASSTDRRNTGELFF. The CDR3 coding sequence is TGTGCCAGTAGTACGGACAGGCGGAACACCGGGGAGCTGTTTTTT.